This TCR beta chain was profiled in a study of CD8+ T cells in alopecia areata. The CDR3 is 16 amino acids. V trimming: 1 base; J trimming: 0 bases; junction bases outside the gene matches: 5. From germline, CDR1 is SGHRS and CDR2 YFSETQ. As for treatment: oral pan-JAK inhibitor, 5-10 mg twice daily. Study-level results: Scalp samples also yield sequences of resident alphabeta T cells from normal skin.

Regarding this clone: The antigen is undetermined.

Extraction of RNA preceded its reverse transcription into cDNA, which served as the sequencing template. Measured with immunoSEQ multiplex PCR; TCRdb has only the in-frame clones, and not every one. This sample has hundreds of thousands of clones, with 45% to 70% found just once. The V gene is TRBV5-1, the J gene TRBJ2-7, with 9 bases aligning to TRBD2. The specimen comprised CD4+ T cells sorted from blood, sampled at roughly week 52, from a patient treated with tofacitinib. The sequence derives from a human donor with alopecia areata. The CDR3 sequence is CASSLSLAGISYEQYF. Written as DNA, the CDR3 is TGCGCCAGCAGCTTGAGTCTAGCGGGGATCTCCTACGAGCAGTACTTC. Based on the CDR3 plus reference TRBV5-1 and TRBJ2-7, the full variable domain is KAGVTQTPRYLIKTRGQQVTLSCSPISGHRSVSWYQQTPGQGLQFLFEYFSETQRNKGNFPGRFSGRQFSNSRSEMNVSTLELGDSALYLCASSLSLAGISYEQYFGPGTRLTVT.